Following are 3 T cell receptor beta chains from one sample sequenced in a study of blood T cell repertoires in COVID-19. Using immunoSEQ multiplex PCR, the repertoire was profiled, and TCRdb retains in-frame clones only, with some absent. Of 70,000 or so clones listed, around 87% are singletons. Sequenced material: peripheral blood. These receptors came from a woman in her late teens or twenties with acute or convalescent COVID-19.

This clone was seen more than once but under ten times. The gene calls are TRBV4-1 and TRBJ2-5, with D possibly TRBD2 on 6 matching bases. Germline CDR1 and CDR2: MGHRA and YSYEKL. Trimming took 1 base from V and 5 from J, leaving 20 bases between them. This CDR3 region has 17 residues. The CDR3: CASSQAATLAIGETQYF. The CDR3 DNA follows: TGCGCCAGCAGCCAAGCCGCAACTCTAGCGATAGGGGAGACCCAGTACTTC.

The rearrangement joins TRBV30 to TRBJ2-5; 8 nucleotides agree with TRBD1. CDR1 is GTSNPN and CDR2 is SVGIG in the germline V gene (reference sequence). There are 16 residues in the CDR3. Trimming cost V 0 bases and J 4 bases; bases outside gene matches: 10. Here the CDR3 reads CAWSVMLTGVSETQYF. The CDR3 region has the DNA TGTGCCTGGAGTGTGATGCTGACAGGGGTATCAGAGACCCAGTACTTC.

The chain combines TRBV19 with TRBJ2-3; 11 bases are shared with TRBD1. The trim removed 4 bases at V and 7 bases at J, leaving 10 bases unmatched. The germline V gene encodes CDR1 LNHDA and CDR2 SQIVND (reference sequence). CDR3 length: 16 amino acids. Here the CDR3 reads CASSNRDRGRGNTQYF. The CDR3 DNA reads as TGTGCCAGTAGTAACCGGGACAGGGGGAGAGGGAATACGCAGTATTTT.